Following are 30 T cell receptor beta chains from one sample sequenced in a study of T cells after yellow fever vaccination. TCRdb redid the calling of the 5' RACE reads with MiXCR, one entry per CDR3 protein. This sample yields 300,000 to 400,000 distinct CDR3 sequences, of which over 5% are seen a single time; approximately 16% belongs to the top ten. Sequenced material: PBMCs, taken 5 days after the yellow fever booster vaccination. These TCRs come from a man aged 25-45 years who received the YFV17D yellow fever vaccine.

The rearrangement uses TRBV15 and TRBJ2-1; TRBD2 matches 9 bases. Looked up from germline, CDR1 is LNHNV and CDR2 is YYDKDF (reference sequence). The junction had 13 bases not matched to a gene; V was cut back by 1 base and J by 6 bases. This CDR3 is 18 amino acids long. CDR3 coding DNA: TGTGCCACCAGCAGAGCCGGGGGTAGCGGGAGCACCCTCAATGAGCAGTTCTTC. Translated: CATSRAGGSGSTLNEQFF.

This clonotype was detected ten times or more. The chain combines TRBV5-1 with TRBJ2-1; 8 bases line up with TRBD1. CDR3 length: 16 amino acids. With V trimmed by 4 bases and J by 0 bases, 6 bases remained unmatched. Germline CDR1 reads SGHRS; CDR2 reads YFSETQ. In DNA form, the CDR3 reads TGCGCCAGCAGCCGAACCACAGGGGGCTCCTACAATGAGCAGTTCTTC. Translating it yields CASSRTTGGSYNEQFF.

This chain links TRBV20-1 with TRBJ2-2, with 9 bases lining up with TRBD2. CDR3 length: 15 amino acids. The germline gives CDR1 DFQATT, CDR2 SNEGSKA (reference sequence). J was trimmed by 7 bases and V by 3 bases; bases with no gene match: 9. The CDR3 DNA reads as TGCAGTGCTAGGTTTTCTAGCGGGGTTCACGGGGAGCTGTTTTTT. Its translation: CSARFSSGVHGELFF.

This clonotype was recorded a few times. This chain connects TRBV9 to TRBJ2-3, with 9 bases lining up with TRBD2. This CDR3 has 16 amino acids. The germline gives CDR1 SGDLS, CDR2 YYNGEE. J was trimmed by 3 bases and V by 0 bases; bases with no gene match: 5. The CDR3 reads CASSVVLAGATDTQYF. The CDR3 DNA is TGTGCCAGCAGCGTAGTTTTAGCGGGAGCGACAGATACGCAGTATTTT.

This clonotype was detected many times. The rearrangement links TRBV11-2 to TRBJ2-5, with TRBD2 matching 12 bases. This CDR3 has 18 amino acids. Germline V gene sequence: CDR1 SGHAT, CDR2 FQNNGV. V shed 3 bases, J shed 7 bases, and the junction held 15 bases outside the gene matches. The CDR3 here is CASSFSSGRASMESTQYF. Written as DNA, the CDR3 is TGTGCCAGCAGCTTCTCTAGCGGGAGGGCCTCGATGGAATCGACCCAGTACTTC.

This clonotype was seen at least ten times. J is TRBJ1-1 and V is TRBV19, with D possibly being TRBD1 (5 bases). The CDR3 loop spans 13 amino acids. V was pared by 6 bases and J by 3 bases, with 11 bases between. Germline lookup yields CDR1 LNHDA and CDR2 SQIVND (reference sequence). CDR3 sequence: CASRLRGDTEAFF. CDR3 bases: TGTGCCAGTAGACTGAGAGGGGACACTGAAGCTTTCTTT.

The V and J genes are TRBV3-1 and TRBJ2-3; D remains unclear. Trimming stripped 1 base from V and 0 bases from J, with 8 bases between. CDR1 and CDR2 (germline): LGHDT, YNNKEL (reference sequence). This CDR3 has 15 amino acids. CDR3 nucleotide sequence: TGTGCCAGCAGCCAAGGTTCGGCTAGCACAGATACGCAGTATTTT. Translating gives CASSQGSASTDTQYF.

This chain links TRBV29-1 with TRBJ1-2; D not resolved. V dropped 6 bases and J dropped 5 bases, with 13 bases sitting between them. The CDR3 consists of 12 residues. Germline lookup yields CDR1 SQVTM and CDR2 ANQGSEA. The CDR3 nucleotides read TGCAGCGTCGACTTTTCTGGGTATGGCTACACCTTC. It encodes CSVDFSGYGYTF.

The chain is built from TRBV15 and TRBJ2-7, with D unresolved. Between the trimmed V and J ends, which lost 3 bases and 7 bases, there was a span of 19 bases. The CDR3 extends over 15 amino acids. Germline CDR1 and CDR2: LNHNV and YYDKDF (reference sequence). CDR3 region: CATSRVYPPLGEQYF. The CDR3 bases are TGTGCCACCAGCAGGGTTTATCCCCCTCTTGGGGAGCAGTACTTC.

This clonotype came up many times. This rearrangement joins TRBV2 to TRBJ2-7; TRBD1 matches 8 bases. The CDR3 runs to 14 residues. Germline V gene data show CDR1 as SNHLY and CDR2 as FYNNEI. After removal of 6 bases from V and 3 bases from J, the junction contained 7 bases not matched to a gene. The CDR3 is CASRDRVLHYEQYF. The CDR3 nucleotides read TGTGCCAGCAGGGACAGGGTTTTGCACTACGAGCAGTACTTC.

In nucleotides, the CDR3 is TGTGCCAGCAGCTTGGCCCCCCAAGACAATGAGCAGTTCTTC. Its translation is CASSLAPQDNEQFF. The chain has TRBV5-6 and TRBJ2-1, with D hard to call. The V gene's germline CDR1 is SGHDT and CDR2 YYEEEE. This CDR3 is 14 amino acids long. V was shortened by 0 bases and J by 5 bases, with 9 bases between the two germline ends.

Comment on this clonotype: This may arise from a read error, as a much more abundant clone is one base away. The chain employs TRBV5-1 and TRBJ2-1; the D is unclear. CDR1 and CDR2 from the germline V gene are SGHRS and YFSETQ. The CDR3 covers 12 residues. CDR3 DNA: TGCGCCGGCAGCTTTCAAGACAATGAGCAGTTCTTC. Its translation is CAGSFQDNEQFF.

At least ten counts were recorded for this clonotype. The V call is TRBV5-1, the J call TRBJ2-7, with no clear D. This CDR3 contains 12 residues. Germline lookup yields CDR1 SGHRS and CDR2 YFSETQ. V shed 5 bases and J shed 1 base, with 7 bases lying between them. The CDR3 region is CASRMESYEQYF. The CDR3 DNA reads TGCGCCAGCAGAATGGAATCCTACGAGCAGTACTTC. The whole variable domain, remainder taken from reference TRBV5-1 and TRBJ2-7, is KAGVTQTPRYLIKTRGQQVTLSCSPISGHRSVSWYQQTPGQGLQFLFEYFSETQRNKGNFPGRFSGRQFSNSRSEMNVSTLELGDSALYLCASRMESYEQYFGPGTRLTVT.

As DNA, the CDR3 is TGTGCCAGCAACACATTGTCTAGCGGTTACAATGAGCAGTTCTTC. This gives the protein CASNTLSSGYNEQFF. The rearrangement links TRBV5-6 to TRBJ2-1; 7 bases map to TRBD2. CDR3 length equals 15 residues. Germline V gives CDR1 SGHDT, CDR2 YYEEEE. Trimming cost V 6 bases and J 4 bases; bases outside gene matches: 10.

This clonotype was recorded many times. V usage is TRBV6-2 or TRBV6-3 and J usage is TRBJ2-5; D remains ambiguous. Per germline, CDR1 MNHEY and CDR2 SVGEGT. V gave up 1 base and J gave up 2 bases, with 8 bases separating them. The CDR3 covers 14 residues. The CDR3 is CASSYYEKQETQYF. The CDR3 region has the DNA TGTGCCAGCAGTTACTACGAAAAACAAGAGACCCAGTACTTC.

This chain links TRBV20-1 with TRBJ1-5, with D perhaps matching TRBD1 (5 bases). Trimming stripped 3 bases from V and 1 base from J, with 10 bases between. The CDR3 has 14 amino acids. The germline V gene has CDR1 DFQATT and CDR2 SNEGSKA (reference sequence). CDR3 DNA sequence: TGCAGTGCTAGTAAGGGGAGGAGCAATCAGCCCCAGCATTTT. Protein: CSASKGRSNQPQHF.

This clonotype was seen only a few times. The V gene is TRBV5-1, the J gene TRBJ2-5; TRBD2 aligns across 11 bases. The CDR3 loop spans 15 amino acids. Germline V CDR1 and CDR2: SGHRS, YFSETQ. With V trimmed by 5 bases and J by 1 base, 4 bases remained unmatched. The CDR3 bases are TGCGCCAGCAGGGGCGGGACTAGCGGCCAAGAGACCCAGTACTTC. The encoded protein is CASRGGTSGQETQYF.

Ten or more counts support this clonotype. V gene TRBV18 combines with J gene TRBJ2-4, with 11 bases fitting TRBD2. CDR3 length: 16 amino acids. Trimming removed 3 bases from V and 7 bases from J; junction bases left unmatched: 8. CDR1 and CDR2 (germline): KGHSH, LQKENI. This CDR3 reads CASSPDARTSGNIQYF. CDR3 bases: TGTGCCAGCTCACCCGACGCCCGGACTAGCGGGAACATTCAGTACTTC. The whole variable domain, filled in from reference TRBV18 and TRBJ2-4, reads NAGVMQNPRHLVRRRGQEARLRCSPMKGHSHVYWYRQLPEEGLKFMVYLQKENIIDESGMPKERFSAEFPKEGPSILRIQQVVRGDSAAYFCASSPDARTSGNIQYFGAGTRLSVL.

The chain carries TRBV5-5 and TRBJ2-7; 8 bases match TRBD1. The V gene end was trimmed by 0 bases and the J gene end by 3 bases; junction bases not matched to a gene: 5. Per the germline V gene, CDR1 is SGHKS and CDR2 is YYEKEE (reference sequence). The CDR3 has 15 residues. The CDR3 is CASSLGSGGIYEQYF. The CDR3 DNA is TGTGCCAGCAGCTTGGGATCAGGGGGCATCTACGAGCAGTACTTC.

The chain employs TRBV19 and TRBJ2-7, with D perhaps being TRBD1 or TRBD2 (5 bases each). Trimming cost V 7 bases and J 6 bases, with 25 bases left between them. The V gene's germline CDR1 is LNHDA and CDR2 SQIVND (reference sequence). The CDR3 spans 16 residues. The CDR3 sequence is CASTESYLAGTAEQYF. The CDR3 bases are TGTGCCAGTACCGAATCCTACCTTGCAGGGACGGCCGAGCAGTACTTC.

This clonotype was counted a few times. This sequence joins TRBV20-1 and TRBJ2-7, with 9 bases lining up with TRBD2. Germline CDR1 DFQATT, CDR2 SNEGSKA (reference sequence). Losses at the gene ends were 3 bases for V and 4 bases for J; bases not matched to a gene: 4. The CDR3 has 13 amino acids. This CDR3 is CSASSGSGYEQYF. The CDR3 nucleotides read TGCAGTGCTAGTAGCGGGAGTGGGTACGAGCAGTACTTC.

This clonotype was recorded many times. The V gene is TRBV20-1, the J gene TRBJ2-3; no firm D call. Germline loops: CDR1 DFQATT, CDR2 SNEGSKA (reference sequence). CDR3 length: 13 amino acids. V lost 7 bases and J lost 2, with 13 bases in between. The CDR3: CSVLTPNTDTQYF. For the CDR3, the DNA is TGCAGTGTACTGACACCCAACACAGATACGCAGTATTTT.

The V gene is TRBV6-5, the J gene TRBJ2-1, with D uncertain. V lost 6 bases and J 0 bases, leaving 18 bases between the germline ends. This CDR3 contains 17 residues. The germline CDR1 and CDR2 sequences are MNHEY and SVGAGI. The CDR3 bases are TGTGCCAGCAGCTCCTCACTTGGCCGAAGCTCCTACAATGAGCAGTTCTTC. Protein product: CASSSSLGRSSYNEQFF.

This clonotype was seen many times. The chain joins TRBV4-2 to TRBJ2-3, with TRBD1 matching over 8 bases. Unmatched junction bases numbered 11, after V lost 1 base and J lost 5 bases. Germline CDR1 and CDR2: LGHNA and YNFKEQ. The CDR3 has 17 residues. The CDR3 reads CASSQGQSGGNGDTQYF. The DNA for the CDR3 is TGTGCCAGCAGCCAAGGGCAGTCAGGGGGCAATGGAGATACGCAGTATTTT.

This clonotype was recorded many times. V and J are TRBV5-1 and TRBJ2-1, with 8 bases that match TRBD2. V lost 3 bases and J lost 8; bases outside the gene matches: 10. The CDR3 covers 15 residues. Germline-derived CDR1 and CDR2 are SGHRS and YFSETQ. CDR3 sequence (DNA): TGCGCCAGCAGCTCACTAGCGGTTACCCGGGATGAGCAGTTCTTC. Translation gives CASSSLAVTRDEQFF.

The gene calls are TRBV27 and TRBJ2-7; 9 positions match TRBD2. Germline V gene lookup returns CDR1 MNHEY and CDR2 SMNVEV (reference sequence). There are 16 residues in the CDR3. With 5 bases clipped from V and 3 bases from J, the junction kept 11 bases outside the gene matches. In DNA form, the CDR3 reads TGTGCCAGCAGTCGGGGCGGGGGGGGCAGCTTCTACGAGCAGTACTTC. Translation: CASSRGGGGSFYEQYF.

V usage is TRBV5-4 and J usage is TRBJ2-7; no reliable D call. CDR1 is SGHNT and CDR2 is YYREEE in the germline V gene (reference sequence). Trimming took 0 bases from V and 0 from J, leaving 7 bases between them. The CDR3 is 14 residues long. The chain's CDR3 is CASSLDPSSYEQYF. The CDR3 DNA is TGTGCCAGCAGCTTGGATCCTAGCTCCTACGAGCAGTACTTC.

This clonotype showed up just a few times. The chain couples TRBV20-1 to TRBJ2-7; D is unclear. The ends were cut back, 2 bases at V and 2 bases at J, with 7 bases in the middle. Germline V gives CDR1 DFQATT, CDR2 SNEGSKA (reference sequence). This CDR3 is built from 12 residues. The DNA for the CDR3 is TGCAGTGCTAGAAGGCCAACCTACGAGCAGTACTTC. This translates into CSARRPTYEQYF.

Only a few counts were recorded for this clonotype. The rearrangement links TRBV6-6 to TRBJ2-3; no clear D gene. CDR1 is MNHNY, CDR2 SVGAGI, per germline (reference sequence). This CDR3 has 13 residues. V was shortened by 8 bases and J by 0 bases, with 9 bases between the two germline ends. The CDR3 nucleotides read TGTGCCAGCGGAGCCTTTAGCACAGATACGCAGTATTTT. Its translation: CASGAFSTDTQYF.

This clonotype was found many times. The chain has TRBV10-2 and TRBJ2-1; D is perhaps TRBD1 (6 bases). This CDR3 has 17 residues. Germline CDR1 reads WSHSY; CDR2 reads SAAADI. V dropped 0 bases and J dropped 1 base, with 13 bases sitting between them. The CDR3: CASSESSRGSSYNEQFF. The CDR3 DNA follows: TGCGCCAGCAGTGAGTCATCGAGGGGGTCGTCCTACAATGAGCAGTTCTTC.